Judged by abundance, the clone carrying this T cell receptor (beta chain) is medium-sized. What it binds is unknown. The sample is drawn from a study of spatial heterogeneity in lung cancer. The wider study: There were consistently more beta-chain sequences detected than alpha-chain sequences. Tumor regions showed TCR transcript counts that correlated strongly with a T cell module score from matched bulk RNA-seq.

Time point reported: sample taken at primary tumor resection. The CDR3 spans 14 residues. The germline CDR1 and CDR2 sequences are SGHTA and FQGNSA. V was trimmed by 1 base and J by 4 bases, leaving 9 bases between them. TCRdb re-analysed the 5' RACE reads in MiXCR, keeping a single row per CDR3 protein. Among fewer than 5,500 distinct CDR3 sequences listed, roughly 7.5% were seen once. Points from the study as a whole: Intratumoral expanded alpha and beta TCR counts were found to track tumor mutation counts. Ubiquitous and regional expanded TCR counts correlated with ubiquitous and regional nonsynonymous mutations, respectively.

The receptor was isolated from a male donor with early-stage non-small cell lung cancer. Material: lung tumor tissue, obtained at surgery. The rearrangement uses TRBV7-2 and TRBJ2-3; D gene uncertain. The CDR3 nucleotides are TGTGCCAGCAGCTTAGTTGGAGCGTCAGATACGCAGTATTTT. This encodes CASSLVGASDTQYF.